Listed here are 16 T cell receptor beta chains from one sample, sequenced in a study of shared clonotypes between healthy human individuals. Here immunoSEQ multiplex PCR was the method, and the copy in TCRdb shows in-frame clones only, minus some. Among a few million clones listed, 80% to 95% were seen once. The sample was naive CD4+ T cells from PBMCs. The subset: CD45RA+ positively selected. These receptors all come from a man younger than 35 in good health. Some clones in this sample may be carry-over from other donors' samples.

Note on this clone: Other DNA sequences within the sample encode an identical CDR3. The V gene is TRBV14, the J gene TRBJ1-2; D call uncertain. Germline loops: CDR1 SGHDN, CDR2 FVKESK. This CDR3 has 12 amino acids. Deletions cut 4 bases from V and 4 bases from J, with 7 bases between. CDR3 DNA: TGTGCCAGCAGCCCTCAAGGCTATGGCTACACCTTC. This sequence encodes CASSPQGYGYTF. Based on the CDR3 plus reference TRBV14 and TRBJ1-2, the full variable domain is EAGVTQFPSHSVIEKGQTVTLRCDPISGHDNLYWYRRVMGKEIKFLLHFVKESKQDESGMPNNRFLAERTGGTYSTLKVQPAELEDSGVYFCASSPQGYGYTFGSGTRLTVV.

The chain uses TRBV6-5 and TRBJ1-2; tentatively, D is TRBD1 (6 bases). Germline V gene lookup returns CDR1 MNHEY and CDR2 SVGAGI. The CDR3 covers 14 residues. With 3 bases removed from V and 6 bases from J, the gap between germline ends came to 14 bases. In DNA, the CDR3 is TGTGCCAGCAGTTATGACAGGCTAGTCCATGGCTACACCTTC. The encoded protein is CASSYDRLVHGYTF.

V is TRBV28 and J is TRBJ1-1; 10 positions match TRBD1. Trimming at V came to 4 bases and at J to 4 bases, leaving 3 bases not matched to a gene. The CDR3 spans 14 residues. CDR1 and CDR2 from the germline V gene are MDHEN and SYDVKM. The CDR3 bases are TGTGCCAGCAGTTCGGGACAGGGGTTCACTGAAGCTTTCTTT. Translation gives CASSSGQGFTEAFF.

This chain links TRBV5-1 with TRBJ2-1; possible D gene TRBD2, 6 bases. In germline, CDR1 is SGHRS, CDR2 YFSETQ. Trimming shortened V by 0 bases and J by 0 bases, and 10 bases separated the two germline ends. This CDR3 contains 16 residues. The CDR3 loop reads CASSLARGSSYNEQFF. The CDR3 DNA sequence: TGCGCCAGCAGCTTGGCCCGGGGGAGCTCCTACAATGAGCAGTTCTTC.

This clone occurred a few times. V is TRBV18 and J is TRBJ2-7; D is perhaps TRBD1 or TRBD2 (6 bases each). Trimming shortened V by 3 bases and J by 7 bases, and 16 bases separated the two germline ends. Looked up from germline, CDR1 is KGHSH and CDR2 is LQKENI. The CDR3 is made up of 14 amino acids. CDR3 in amino acids: CASSPYREEGEQYF. CDR3 DNA sequence: TGTGCCAGCTCACCGTACAGGGAGGAGGGGGAGCAGTACTTC. Drawing the rest from reference TRBV18 and TRBJ2-7, the complete variable domain is NAGVMQNPRHLVRRRGQEARLRCSPMKGHSHVYWYRQLPEEGLKFMVYLQKENIIDESGMPKERFSAEFPKEGPSILRIQQVVRGDSAAYFCASSPYREEGEQYFGPGTRLTVT.

The V and J genes are TRBV28 and TRBJ1-6, with D possibly matching TRBD1 (5 bases). The germline CDR1 and CDR2 sequences are MDHEN and SYDVKM. Trimming removed 7 bases from V and 6 bases from J, with 13 bases in between. The CDR3 is 14 residues long. CDR3 loop: CASNGGATNSPLHF. The CDR3, as DNA: TGTGCCAGCAATGGAGGGGCAACTAATTCACCCCTCCACTTT.

The chain is built from TRBV5-5 and TRBJ2-7; TRBD2 is a possible D gene (5 bases). V lost 4 bases and J lost 3, with 14 bases in between. Per germline, CDR1 SGHKS and CDR2 YYEKEE (reference sequence). The CDR3 consists of 14 residues. The CDR3 DNA is TGTGCCAGCAGCCTAAAGACTGGGAGCTACGAGCAGTACTTC. As protein: CASSLKTGSYEQYF.

CDR3 sequence reads: CASSLEGGPRPKNIQYF. The CDR3 bases are TGTGCCAGCAGCTTAGAGGGAGGGCCTCGCCCCAAAAACATTCAGTACTTC. The rearrangement uses TRBV7-8 and TRBJ2-4; 7 nucleotides agree with TRBD2. V lost 1 base and J lost 2; bases outside the gene matches: 8. CDR3 size: 17 residues. Germline V gene data show CDR1 as SGHVS and CDR2 as FQNEAQ.

J is TRBJ2-2 and V is TRBV5-4; 7 bases fit TRBD1. Germline V gene lookup returns CDR1 SGHNT and CDR2 YYREEE (reference sequence). V lost 0 bases and J lost 5; bases outside the gene matches: 10. CDR3 length equals 17 residues. The CDR3 bases are TGTGCCAGCAGCTTGGCAACCGTGGGCAGGGGGACCGGGGAGCTGTTTTTT. Translating it yields CASSLATVGRGTGELFF.

The genes are TRBV5-1 and TRBJ2-1, with TRBD2 matching over 7 bases. V shed 2 bases and J 5 bases; nucleotides not matched to a gene: 7. The CDR3 is made up of 15 amino acids. Germline CDR1 SGHRS, CDR2 YFSETQ. This chain's CDR3 is CASSFERTSDNEQFF. The CDR3 DNA reads TGCGCCAGCAGCTTCGAGCGGACTAGTGACAATGAGCAGTTCTTC. Drawing the rest from reference TRBV5-1 and TRBJ2-1, the complete variable domain is KAGVTQTPRYLIKTRGQQVTLSCSPISGHRSVSWYQQTPGQGLQFLFEYFSETQRNKGNFPGRFSGRQFSNSRSEMNVSTLELGDSALYLCASSFERTSDNEQFFGPGTRLTVL.

The chain has TRBV6-5 and TRBJ2-7; 8 bases agree with TRBD2. The germline gives CDR1 MNHEY, CDR2 SVGAGI. The CDR3 covers 13 residues. After removal of 5 bases from V and 5 bases from J, the junction contained 5 bases not matched to a gene. The CDR3 sequence: CASSERERHEQYF. CDR3 sequence (DNA): TGTGCCAGCAGTGAGCGGGAGAGGCACGAGCAGTACTTC.

This chain uses TRBV11-3 with TRBJ2-3; D uncertain. This CDR3 has 13 amino acids. Trimming took off 5 bases at V and 1 base at J, with 7 bases between the two ends. CDR1 and CDR2 from the germline V gene are SGHNT and YENEEA. The CDR3 here is CASSKRGTDTQYF. CDR3 in DNA: TGTGCCAGCAGCAAAAGAGGCACAGATACGCAGTATTTT. Drawing the rest from reference TRBV11-3 and TRBJ2-3, the complete variable domain is EAGVVQSPRYKIIEKKQPVAFWCNPISGHNTLYWYLQNLGQGPELLIRYENEEAVDDSQLPKDRFSAERLKGVDSTLKIQPAELGDSAVYLCASSKRGTDTQYFGPGTRLTVL.

The CDR3 DNA sequence: TGCGCCAGCAGCTGGGGGCAGGGCGGTCGGAACGAGCAGTACTTC. Protein product: CASSWGQGGRNEQYF. The rearrangement uses TRBV5-1 and TRBJ2-7, with a weak D call TRBD1 (6 bases). With 3 bases removed from V and 5 bases from J, the gap between germline ends came to 18 bases. Germline V gives CDR1 SGHRS, CDR2 YFSETQ. The CDR3 spans 15 residues.

This sequence joins TRBV4-3 and TRBJ2-2; D is unresolved. The germline V and J ends were trimmed by 1 base and 3 bases, with 6 bases remaining between them. The CDR3 is 14 residues long. Germline V gene lookup returns CDR1 LGHNA and CDR2 YSLEER. The CDR3 loop reads CASSQGYYTGELFF. The DNA of the CDR3 is TGCGCCAGCAGCCAAGGTTATTACACCGGGGAGCTGTTTTTT.

V usage is TRBV29-1 and J usage is TRBJ1-1; no clear D gene. Deletions cut 6 bases from V and 10 bases from J, with 9 bases between. Germline V CDR1 and CDR2: SQVTM, ANQGSEA. The CDR3 loop spans 9 amino acids. In DNA form, the CDR3 reads TGCAGCGTAGCGGACGGAGCTTTCTTT. Encoded protein: CSVADGAFF.

This clone was observed a few times. Within the sample, other DNA sequences also encode this same CDR3. The chain carries TRBV18 and TRBJ1-1, with 8 bases matching TRBD1. The CDR3 consists of 13 residues. Germline CDR1 reads KGHSH; CDR2 reads LQKENI. Trimming cost V 6 bases and J 1 base; bases outside gene matches: 1. The CDR3 nucleotides read TGTGCCAGCTCCGGACAGGGGAACACTGAAGCTTTCTTT. Amino acids: CASSGQGNTEAFF.